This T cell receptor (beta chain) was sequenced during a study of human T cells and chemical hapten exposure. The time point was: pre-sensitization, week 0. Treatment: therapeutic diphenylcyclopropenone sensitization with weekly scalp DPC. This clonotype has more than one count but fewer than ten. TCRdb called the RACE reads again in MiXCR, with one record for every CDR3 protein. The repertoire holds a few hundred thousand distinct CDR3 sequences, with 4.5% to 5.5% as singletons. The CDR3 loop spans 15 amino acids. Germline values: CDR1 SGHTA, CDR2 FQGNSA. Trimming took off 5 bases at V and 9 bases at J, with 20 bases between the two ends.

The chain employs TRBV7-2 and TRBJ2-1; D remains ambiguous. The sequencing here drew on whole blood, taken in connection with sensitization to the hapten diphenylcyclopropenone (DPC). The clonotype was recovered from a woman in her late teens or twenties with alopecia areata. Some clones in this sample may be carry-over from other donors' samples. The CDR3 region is CASSPRPLLSGEQFF. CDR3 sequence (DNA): TGTGCCAGCAGCCCACGCCCACTATTGAGTGGTGAGCAGTTCTTC.